This record covers a single TCR beta chain. A read error may account for a junction end that differs from germline. Other DNA sequences in the same sample also yield this CDR3. The data derive from a study of blood T cell repertoires in COVID-19. Looking at the study overall: COVID-19 samples collected from the United States, Italy and Spain covered acute and convalescent phases.

TCRdb's copy holds only in-frame clones and misses some; the assay was immunoSEQ multiplex PCR. The table records roughly 290,000 clones, about 89% of them present only once. Sequenced: peripheral blood. This clonotype was sampled from a man aged 30-40 years with acute or convalescent COVID-19.

This CDR3 reads CASSVEGITYEQYF. In DNA form, the CDR3 reads TGTGCCAGTAGTGTCGAGGGAATAACCTACGAGCAATACTTC. The rearrangement joins TRBV19 to TRBJ2-7; D is perhaps TRBD2 (5 bases). The length of the CDR3 is 14 residues. Looked up from germline, CDR1 is LNHDA and CDR2 is SQIVND (reference sequence).